This TCR beta chain was identified in a study of PD-L1 blockade in urothelial cancer. At the level of the study: Beginning around 2014, patients received atezolizumab, given as 1,200 mg intravenously every 3 weeks. Twenty-five of 29 patients were males with bladder-origin urothelial cancer.

This clone was seen only a few times. What it binds is unknown. TCRdb's copy holds only in-frame clones and misses some; the assay was immunoSEQ multiplex PCR. The sample comprises about 45,000 clones, around 88% of which are singletons, and roughly 3.9% rests with the top ten. Overall study results and limits: Pretreatment clonality of the blood TCR repertoire below the median was predictive of superior survival.

The study collected 1 to 8 samples per patient, pretreatment and on-treatment. Trimming cost V 6 bases and J 0 bases; bases outside gene matches: 7. Germline loops: CDR1 SGHTA, CDR2 FQGNSA. The CDR3 is 17 amino acids. This specimen was PBMCs, taken around atezolizumab (anti-PD-L1) treatment. This clonotype originated in a man at least 80 years old with urothelial cancer. V and J are TRBV7-2 and TRBJ2-1; 11 positions agree with TRBD2. CDR3 nucleotides: TGTGCCAGCAGGTTAACTAGCGGGGGTAGCTCCTACAATGAGCAGTTCTTC. This gives the protein CASRLTSGGSSYNEQFF.